A single sample is the source of the 14 T cell receptor beta chains below, sequenced in a study of cytomegalovirus exposure and HLA in healthy donors. Use of 60 Vbeta and 13 Jbeta primers characterized the PCR. Profiled with immunoSEQ multiplex PCR; TCRdb holds only in-frame clones, not every one. The sample comprises 150,000 to 200,000 clones, about 80% of which are singletons, and 2.2% rests with the top ten. The sequenced material came from PBMCs. These receptors were taken from a woman between 25 and 40 years old in good health and CMV-seronegative.

The chain employs TRBV30 and TRBJ2-1; the D gene is possibly TRBD2 (7 bases). V was shortened by 8 bases and J by 6 bases, with 20 bases between the two germline ends. The CDR3 contains 14 residues. CDR1 and CDR2 (germline): GTSNPN, SVGIG (reference sequence). CDR3 nucleotides: TGTGCCAGAGCAGCGGGACACCTCTTCAATGAGCAGTTCTTC. Amino acids: CARAAGHLFNEQFF.

The chain has TRBV14 and TRBJ2-7; 8 positions match TRBD1. After removal of 1 base from V and 1 base from J, the junction contained 3 bases not matched to a gene. The CDR3 spans 15 residues. Germline V lookup: CDR1 SGHDN, CDR2 FVKESK. The CDR3 nucleotides are TGTGCCAGCAGCCAAGCCGGGACAGGTTCCTACGAGCAGTACTTC. Translating it yields CASSQAGTGSYEQYF.

This sequence joins TRBV4-1 and TRBJ2-7; weak D call: TRBD1 (6 bases). The germline V and J ends were trimmed by 0 bases and 3 bases, with 12 bases remaining between them. Germline assignment: CDR1 MGHRA and CDR2 YSYEKL. This CDR3 comprises 15 residues. Here the CDR3 reads CASSQDWRTDYEQYF. CDR3 coding DNA: TGCGCCAGCAGCCAAGATTGGAGGACAGACTACGAGCAGTACTTC.

The chain uses TRBV5-8 and TRBJ1-5; no definite D call. V shed 1 base and J shed 6 bases, with 17 bases lying between them. The CDR3 sequence is 16 residues long. Looked up from germline, CDR1 is SGHTS and CDR2 is YDEGEE. DNA of the CDR3: TGTGCCAGCAGCTTGTTTTCATCACAGCTCGGTCAGCCCCAGCATTTT. Residues: CASSLFSSQLGQPQHF.

The V call is TRBV5-6, the J call TRBJ2-5; tentatively, D is TRBD1 (7 bases). The assigned J gene may be wrong: the sequence end matches TRBJ2-7 better. CDR1 and CDR2 (germline): SGHDT, YYEEEE. CDR3 length: 14 residues. CDR3 amino acids: CASSSTGRNYEQYF. In DNA, the CDR3 is TGTGCCAGCAGCTCGACAGGGAGGAACTACGAGCAGTACTTC.

The CDR3 coding sequence is TGTGCCACCAGCAGAGATCTCGACAGGGCCTACGAGCAGTACTTC. Its protein product is CATSRDLDRAYEQYF. The chain couples TRBV15 to TRBJ2-7; 7 nucleotides agree with TRBD1. The V segment lost 0 bases and the J segment 2 bases; nucleotides outside the gene matches: 4. The length of the CDR3 is 15 residues. The germline gives CDR1 LNHNV, CDR2 YYDKDF (reference sequence).

J is TRBJ2-5 and V is TRBV6-1, with 10 bases aligning to TRBD1. Looked up from germline, CDR1 is MNHNS and CDR2 is SASEGT. The CDR3 covers 15 residues. Trimming at V came to 6 bases and at J to 5 bases, leaving 9 bases not matched to a gene. The DNA of the CDR3 is TGTGCCAGCAGCTGGACAGGGGGTGGGGGGGAGACCCAGTACTTC. Amino acids: CASSWTGGGGETQYF.

The chain couples TRBV6-5 to TRBJ1-6; D gene unclear. CDR1 is MNHEY, CDR2 SVGAGI, per germline. V was clipped by 2 bases and J by 5 bases, with 13 bases between them. This CDR3 is built from 16 residues. The chain's CDR3 is CASSYRPGSNNSPLHF. The CDR3 DNA sequence: TGTGCCAGCAGTTACAGGCCGGGATCCAATAATTCACCCCTCCACTTT.

The gene calls are TRBV5-6 and TRBJ1-3; D is unresolved. Germline CDR1 reads SGHDT; CDR2 reads YYEEEE. Trimming removed 3 bases at V and 0 bases at J, with 13 bases between. The CDR3 is 16 amino acids. This CDR3 is CASSSEGRLSGNTIYF. CDR3 DNA sequence: TGTGCCAGCAGCTCTGAGGGCAGGCTCTCTGGAAACACCATATATTTT.

This chain connects TRBV9 to TRBJ2-7, with a tentative D call TRBD2 (5 bases). Germline CDR1 SGDLS, CDR2 YYNGEE. The V gene lost 0 bases and the J gene lost 0 bases, with 10 bases spanning the gap. The CDR3 runs to 15 residues. CDR3: CASSVGPGSSYEQYF. DNA of the CDR3: TGTGCCAGCAGCGTAGGGCCGGGGTCCTCCTACGAGCAGTACTTC.

V gene TRBV28 combines with J gene TRBJ1-3; D remains ambiguous. This CDR3 comprises 13 residues. Germline CDR1 and CDR2: MDHEN and SYDVKM. Trimming took 6 bases from V and 5 from J, leaving 11 bases between them. The CDR3 protein is CASRREARNTIYF. The DNA for the CDR3 is TGTGCCAGCAGAAGGGAGGCCAGAAACACCATATATTTT. The full variable domain, rest sourced from reference TRBV28 and TRBJ1-3, is DVKVTQSSRYLVKRTGEKVFLECVQDMDHENMFWYRQDPGLGLRLIYFSYDVKMKEKGDIPEGYSVSREKKERFSLILESASTNQTSMYLCASRREARNTIYFGEGSWLTVV.

The chain carries TRBV27 and TRBJ2-3; 14 positions agree with TRBD2. Trimming took 3 bases from V and 2 from J; bases not matched to a gene: 10. This CDR3 spans 19 amino acids. Per the germline V gene, CDR1 is MNHEY and CDR2 is SMNVEV (reference sequence). Here the CDR3 DNA reads TGTGCCAGCAGTTTTTCTGTCGGGACTAGCGGGGGAAACACAGATACGCAGTATTTT. Its translation: CASSFSVGTSGGNTDTQYF.

The chain couples TRBV15 to TRBJ2-3, with 10 bases fitting TRBD1. The germline CDR1 and CDR2 sequences are LNHNV and YYDKDF (reference sequence). The V and J ends lost 7 bases and 0 bases, in that order; junction bases with no gene match: 7. The CDR3 runs to 16 residues. For the CDR3, the DNA is TGTGCCACCAATGAGGGACAGGGGTGGAGCACAGATACGCAGTATTTT. This sequence encodes CATNEGQGWSTDTQYF.

This sequence joins TRBV27 and TRBJ2-3, with 13 nucleotides matching TRBD2. This CDR3 is built from 16 residues. The germline gives CDR1 MNHEY, CDR2 SMNVEV (reference sequence). V shed 8 bases, J shed 3 bases, and the junction held 8 bases outside the gene matches. The CDR3 loop reads CASQGRTSGRTDTQYF. As DNA, the CDR3 is TGTGCCAGCCAAGGGCGGACTAGCGGGAGAACAGATACGCAGTATTTT.